This T cell receptor beta chain was sequenced for a study of T cell repertoires in cytomegalovirus infection. In TCRdb, the reads were re-called with MiXCR into one record per CDR3 protein. The data hold 65,000 to 90,000 distinct CDR3 sequences, with about 4% observed a single time. This clonotype has ten or more counts. Sequencing input: PBMCs. This clonotype was sampled from a human donor in good health (CMV status not recorded). Some clones in this sample may be carry-over from other donors' samples.

The CDR3 protein is CASSSQGGHEQYF. The CDR3 nucleotides are TGTGCCAGCAGCTCACAGGGGGGCCACGAGCAGTACTTC. The rearrangement links TRBV5-4 to TRBJ2-7, with 8 bases that match TRBD1. The junction had 4 bases not matched to a gene; V was cut back by 3 bases and J by 5 bases. Germline V gene lookup returns CDR1 SGHNT and CDR2 YYREEE (reference sequence). The CDR3 extends over 13 amino acids.